This TCR beta chain was profiled in a study of identifying expanded T cells in peripheral blood. Study-level findings and limits: Differentially abundant clones: about 1.1 between replicates, about 15 at around 14 days, over 18 at four. Clone count variance between roughly two-week samples rose with total template count.

V was trimmed by 5 bases and J by 3 bases, leaving 12 bases between them. This CDR3 region has 14 residues. The germline gives CDR1 LNHDA, CDR2 SQIVND (reference sequence). Profiling relied on immunoSEQ multiplex PCR, and the TCRdb table lists in-frame clones only, not all of them. Of about 100,000 clones in the sample, 80% to 90% were seen once. During the collection period, no donor immune events like infections were recorded. As regards this clone: Its antigen is still unknown.

The sample consisted of blood. This TCR came from a person aged 18 to 75 in good health. The rearrangement uses TRBV19 and TRBJ2-3, with D perhaps matching TRBD1 (5 bases). The CDR3 sequence is CASSRQKGTDTQYF. The CDR3 nucleotides read TGTGCCAGTAGTCGCCAGAAGGGGACAGATACGCAGTATTTT.